This entry lists 7 T cell receptor beta chains sequenced from one sample in a study of T cell repertoires in aging, cancer and after chemotherapy. Rearranged V-D-J TRB sequences were amplified with a mixed TRB-A/B primer pool. In TCRdb, the multiplex PCR reads were re-called with MiXCR into one record per CDR3 protein. Of fewer than 20,000 distinct CDR3 sequences listed, roughly 53% are singletons. Peripheral blood genomic DNA, not sorted cells or RNA, was the template. The specimen was blood. The receptors were gathered from a human donor in good health.

The chain's CDR3 is CASSVEGGTEAFF. CDR3 DNA sequence: TGTGCCAGCAGCGTGGAAGGGGGCACTGAAGCTTTCTTT. The J gene is TRBJ1-1, the V gene TRBV5-6, with a tentative D call TRBD1 (6 bases). V was pared by 4 bases and J by 4 bases, with 11 bases between. This CDR3 region has 13 residues. In germline, CDR1 is SGHDT, CDR2 YYEEEE.

The V call is TRBV6-5, the J call TRBJ1-5; perhaps TRBD1 as D (5 bases). V was clipped by 5 bases and J by 3 bases, with 11 bases between them. CDR1 is MNHEY and CDR2 is SVGAGI in the germline V gene. The CDR3 sequence is 14 residues long. The chain's CDR3 is CASSKSGNNQPQHF. The DNA for the CDR3 is TGTGCCAGCAGTAAATCAGGGAACAATCAGCCCCAGCATTTT.

This clonotype was detected a few times. The chain recombines TRBV27 with TRBJ2-7; no definite D call. Trimming shortened V by 3 bases and J by 6 bases, and 6 bases separated the two germline ends. The CDR3 sequence is 11 residues long. Germline V gene sequence: CDR1 MNHEY, CDR2 SMNVEV (reference sequence). In DNA form, the CDR3 reads TGTGCCAGCAGTTTTGATCGCGAGCAGTACTTC. Translating it yields CASSFDREQYF.

This clonotype is medium-sized (0.01 to 0.1%) by share. The genes are TRBV29-1 and TRBJ2-7, with 7 nucleotides matching TRBD1. The germline gives CDR1 SQVTM, CDR2 ANQGSEA. The V and J ends lost 4 bases and 3 bases, in that order; junction bases with no gene match: 3. The CDR3 extends over 12 amino acids. CDR3 coding DNA: TGCAGCGTTGGGGGACAGAGCTACGAGCAGTACTTC. It translates to CSVGGQSYEQYF.

V gene TRBV29-1 combines with J gene TRBJ1-5; possible D gene TRBD1, 6 bases. Germline V gene sequence: CDR1 SQVTM, CDR2 ANQGSEA. Trimming shortened V by 4 bases and J by 1 base, and 11 bases separated the two germline ends. This CDR3 contains 14 residues. CDR3 coding DNA: TGCAGCGTTGGGGGGCTGGACAGCAATCAGCCCCAGCATTTT. This sequence encodes CSVGGLDSNQPQHF.

The V gene is TRBV5-1, the J gene TRBJ1-1; 8 nucleotides match TRBD1. The CDR3 length is 15 residues. Germline loops: CDR1 SGHRS, CDR2 YFSETQ. The trim removed 2 bases at V and 1 base at J, leaving 4 bases unmatched. CDR3 bases: TGCGCCAGCAGCTTTCAGGGGGCTAAGAACACTGAAGCTTTCTTT. The encoded protein is CASSFQGAKNTEAFF.

CDR3 protein: CASSLGLDQETQYF. CDR3 nucleotides: TGTGCCAGCAGCTTAGGACTGGACCAAGAGACCCAGTACTTC. The chain is built from TRBV7-9 and TRBJ2-5; D ambiguous. The germline V and J ends were trimmed by 1 base and 0 bases, with 6 bases remaining between them. Germline V gene lookup returns CDR1 SEHNR and CDR2 FQNEAQ (reference sequence). This CDR3 contains 14 residues.